This passage covers 14 T cell receptor beta chains from one sample sequenced in a study of shared clonotypes between healthy human individuals (dated by TCRdb to about 2020). Library generation was performed with the immunoSEQ multiplex PCR assay. Here the immuneACCESS table is served through TCRdb, limited to in-frame sequences with V and J called. Missing clones are a known gap in these copies; in checked studies unresolved V genes cover under half, and the rest lacks a known reason. Across this sample there are some 1,900,000 clones, with less than 95% seen only once. The ten largest clonotypes hold more than 0.95% of the sample. CD8 naive samples consisted of CD45RO-negative cells that were positively selected for CCR7, yielding a CD45RA+CCR7+ population without TemRA cells. The specimen sequenced was naive CD8+ T cells sorted from blood. The cell subset or site label corresponds to: CD45RA+CCR7+. These receptors came from a man between 18 and 29 years old in good health.

This clone came up once. The chain recombines TRBV19 with TRBJ2-3; D gene unclear. The germline V gene has CDR1 LNHDA and CDR2 SQIVND (reference sequence). This CDR3 region has 12 residues. V was pared by 4 bases and J by 5 bases, with 7 bases between. CDR3 loop: CASSTMGDTQYF. The CDR3 DNA sequence: TGTGCCAGTAGTACGATGGGAGATACGCAGTATTTT.

J is TRBJ1-1 and V is TRBV27; D is undetermined. Trimming stripped 7 bases from V and 5 bases from J, with 17 bases between. Looked up from germline, CDR1 is MNHEY and CDR2 is SMNVEV (reference sequence). This CDR3 is built from 14 residues. The DNA of the CDR3 is TGTGCCAGCAAGGTTGGCCTGTTTAAGACTGAAGCTTTCTTT. Translation gives CASKVGLFKTEAFF.

V is TRBV27 and J is TRBJ2-7; no clear D. Germline loops: CDR1 MNHEY, CDR2 SMNVEV (reference sequence). Trimming pared 8 bases from V and 6 bases from J, leaving 8 bases between. This CDR3 is 10 amino acids long. DNA of the CDR3: TGTGCCAGCGGATCGGGCGAGCAGTACTTC. Translating gives CASGSGEQYF.

The rearrangement joins TRBV7-2 to TRBJ2-7; D gene uncertain. Germline V gives CDR1 SGHTA, CDR2 FQGNSA. CDR3 length: 16 amino acids. The V and J ends lost 1 base and 0 bases respectively, with 13 bases between them. CDR3 in DNA: TGTGCCAGCAGCTTAGTAGGCGGTTCTAGCTCCTACGAGCAGTACTTC. It is translated as CASSLVGGSSSYEQYF.

The chain employs TRBV13 and TRBJ1-3; 11 bases match TRBD1. Trimming removed 5 bases from V and 0 bases from J; junction bases left unmatched: 3. Looked up from germline, CDR1 is PRHDT and CDR2 is FYEKMQ (reference sequence). The CDR3 consists of 16 residues. The CDR3 DNA is TGTGCCAGCAGCACCGGGACAGGGGGCTCTGGAAACACCATATATTTT. Translated, it gives CASSTGTGGSGNTIYF.

The chain recombines TRBV7-9 with TRBJ1-2, with no clear D. The V and J ends lost 3 bases and 6 bases respectively, with 14 bases between them. Germline lookup yields CDR1 SEHNR and CDR2 FQNEAQ (reference sequence). The CDR3 loop spans 14 amino acids. CDR3 sequence reads: CASSFPLGSNGYTF. Here the CDR3 DNA reads TGTGCCAGCAGCTTTCCCCTCGGGTCTAATGGCTACACCTTC.

About this clone: The sample has other DNA sequences that encode this CDR3 too. The DNA of the CDR3 is TGTGCCAGCCATGGGCTGAACACCGGGGAGCTGTTTTTT. Translation gives CASHGLNTGELFF. The chain combines TRBV9 with TRBJ2-2; D uncertain. The CDR3 has 13 amino acids. Trimming removed 7 bases from V and 1 base from J, with 8 bases in between. Germline CDR1 is SGDLS and CDR2 is YYNGEE.

The chain links TRBV9 to TRBJ1-2, with no clear D. This CDR3 spans 14 amino acids. Germline loops: CDR1 SGDLS, CDR2 YYNGEE. Trimming stripped 0 bases from V and 8 bases from J, with 14 bases between. The CDR3 DNA is TGTGCCAGCAGCGTAGGAGCGGGGTACGACGGCTACACCTTC. It translates to CASSVGAGYDGYTF.

As regards this clone: Other DNA sequences in this sample translate to the same CDR3. The V call is TRBV11-2, the J call TRBJ2-3; the D is unclear. From germline, CDR1 is SGHAT and CDR2 FQNNGV. There are 12 residues in the CDR3. V gave up 0 bases and J gave up 6 bases, with 4 bases separating them. For the CDR3, the DNA is TGTGCCAGCAGCTTAGATCCTGATACGCAGTATTTT. It specifies CASSLDPDTQYF.

This clone was observed once. The chain's CDR3 is CASSVRVTDTQYF. CDR3 nucleotides: TGTGCCAGCAGCGTCAGAGTCACAGATACGCAGTATTTT. The chain uses TRBV9 and TRBJ2-3; no reliable D call. Trimming cost V 2 bases and J 2 bases, with 6 bases left between them. Germline lookup yields CDR1 SGDLS and CDR2 YYNGEE. The CDR3 has 13 amino acids.

The rearrangement links TRBV4-1 to TRBJ1-1; TRBD1 agrees at 7 bases. V shed 2 bases and J 1 base; nucleotides not matched to a gene: 7. The CDR3 loop spans 16 amino acids. CDR1 and CDR2 (germline): MGHRA, YSYEKL. CDR3 nucleotide sequence: TGCGCCAGCAGCCAAAGTCCAGGGGGGAGGAACACTGAAGCTTTCTTT. It is translated as CASSQSPGGRNTEAFF.

This sequence joins TRBV19 and TRBJ2-7; D may correspond to TRBD1 or TRBD2 (5 bases each). CDR3 length: 13 amino acids. The germline CDR1 and CDR2 sequences are LNHDA and SQIVND (reference sequence). V lost 7 bases and J 6 bases, leaving 16 bases between the germline ends. CDR3 coding DNA: TGTGCCAGTATCCGGGGCAGGGTGGGCGAGCAGTACTTC. Protein: CASIRGRVGEQYF.

The chain couples TRBV5-1 to TRBJ2-1, with 9 bases identical to TRBD2. The V gene's germline CDR1 is SGHRS and CDR2 YFSETQ. CDR3 length: 15 residues. The V and J ends lost 5 bases and 2 bases, in that order; junction bases with no gene match: 5. The CDR3 sequence: CASRVSGGPYNEQFF. CDR3 bases: TGCGCCAGCAGGGTTAGCGGGGGCCCCTACAATGAGCAGTTCTTC.

V usage is TRBV13 and J usage is TRBJ1-1, with D hard to call. The CDR3 has 11 residues. V was clipped by 7 bases and J by 4 bases, with 7 bases between them. CDR1 and CDR2 from the germline V gene are PRHDT and FYEKMQ (reference sequence). The CDR3 loop is CASIPGTEAFF. CDR3 bases: TGTGCCAGCATCCCGGGCACTGAAGCTTTCTTT.